These 14 T cell receptor beta chains share one sample of origin, sequenced in a study of identical twins. TCRdb analysed the 5' RACE reads with MiXCR anew, one entry per CDR3 protein. The sample consists of 250,000 or so distinct CDR3 sequences, 6% to 8.5% of them appearing once. The sample was also reused in another study, on yellow fever vaccine responses in identical twins.

The specimen was CD8+ T cells sorted from blood. The receptors derive from a young woman in good health.

The genes are TRBV7-8 and TRBJ1-2; maybe TRBD1 (6 bases). V was shortened by 7 bases and J by 3 bases, with 18 bases between the two germline ends. The CDR3 runs to 15 residues. Looked up from germline, CDR1 is SGHVS and CDR2 is FQNEAQ. The DNA of the CDR3 is TGTGCCAGCACTCACGGACAGTCGCGGGACTATGGCTACACCTTC. This codes for CASTHGQSRDYGYTF.

This clonotype appeared many times. The chain uses TRBV4-1 and TRBJ2-7; the match to TRBD1 covers 9 bases. The CDR3 totals 12 residues. J was trimmed by 9 bases and V by 6 bases; bases with no gene match: 6. Germline V gives CDR1 MGHRA, CDR2 YSYEKL. The CDR3 region is CASSSTGGMQYF. The CDR3 DNA sequence: TGCGCCAGCAGTTCGACAGGGGGGATGCAGTACTTC.

The rearrangement links TRBV6-1 to TRBJ2-3; D is ambiguous. V lost 6 bases and J 1 base, leaving 14 bases between the germline ends. Per the germline V gene, CDR1 is MNHNS and CDR2 is SASEGT. There are 15 residues in the CDR3. CDR3: CASREEPGGTDTQYF. CDR3 DNA sequence: TGTGCCAGCAGAGAGGAGCCTGGGGGCACAGATACGCAGTATTTT.

This clonotype has more than one count but fewer than ten. The chain couples TRBV6-2 or TRBV6-3 to TRBJ2-1, with TRBD2 matching over 11 bases. The V gene's germline CDR1 is MNHEY and CDR2 SVGEGT. The length of the CDR3 is 15 residues. After removal of 7 bases from V and 6 bases from J, the junction contained 8 bases not matched to a gene. CDR3 amino acids: CASNSGTSGANEQFF. In nucleotides, the CDR3 is TGTGCCAGCAACTCCGGGACTAGCGGAGCCAATGAGCAGTTCTTC.

The chain joins TRBV20-1 to TRBJ2-7; the D gene is possibly TRBD2 (6 bases). Germline CDR1 is DFQATT and CDR2 is SNEGSKA (reference sequence). Trimming pared 0 bases from V and 3 bases from J, leaving 12 bases between. This CDR3 comprises 14 residues. CDR3 region: CSAREPPGLYEQYF. In DNA form, the CDR3 reads TGCAGTGCTAGAGAACCGCCGGGACTCTACGAGCAGTACTTC.

This clonotype was found a few times. This rearrangement joins TRBV27 to TRBJ2-7; the match to TRBD1 covers 8 bases. The CDR3 consists of 19 residues. Germline CDR1 MNHEY, CDR2 SMNVEV (reference sequence). V lost 6 bases, J lost 3 bases, and 22 bases stayed unmatched. The DNA for the CDR3 is TGTGCCAGCAGATCCTCGCTCAGGACAGGGACTCGAGGGGTCTACGAGCAGTACTTC. Translation gives CASRSSLRTGTRGVYEQYF.

This clonotype was counted between two and nine times. V is TRBV3-1 and J is TRBJ2-5; D remains unclear. CDR3 length equals 11 residues. Trimming removed 5 bases at V and 4 bases at J, with 5 bases between. Germline V CDR1 and CDR2: LGHDT, YNNKEL (reference sequence). In DNA form, the CDR3 reads TGTGCCAGCAGCGAAAGAGAGACCCAGTACTTC. The encoded protein is CASSERETQYF.

This clonotype showed up just a few times. The rearrangement uses TRBV4-2 and TRBJ2-1; tentatively, D is TRBD2 (6 bases). V was pared by 0 bases and J by 0 bases, with 18 bases between. The CDR3 has 19 residues. In germline, CDR1 is LGHNA, CDR2 YNFKEQ. This CDR3 reads CASSQDLALLAYSYNEQFF. The CDR3 DNA reads as TGTGCCAGCAGCCAAGATCTAGCGCTCCTAGCTTACTCCTACAATGAGCAGTTCTTC.

This clonotype turned up a few times. The chain joins TRBV12-3 or TRBV12-4 to TRBJ2-4, with TRBD1 identical over 9 bases. The CDR3 is 17 residues long. The V segment lost 2 bases and the J segment 2 bases; nucleotides outside the gene matches: 7. The CDR3 protein is CASSLKGGQGPKNIQYF. The DNA of the CDR3 is TGTGCCAGCAGTTTAAAGGGGGGACAGGGACCCAAAAACATTCAGTACTTC.

This clonotype was counted a few times. The V and J genes are TRBV11-1 and TRBJ2-7; possible D gene TRBD2, 5 bases. The length of the CDR3 is 17 residues. V lost 1 base, J lost 3 bases, and 19 bases lay in between. Germline loops: CDR1 SGHAT, CDR2 FQDESV (reference sequence). CDR3 in amino acids: CASSLDAKTDYLYEQYF. The CDR3, as DNA: TGTGCCAGCAGCTTAGACGCCAAAACCGACTATCTCTACGAGCAGTACTTC.

This clonotype has a handful of counts. An end of the junction differs from the germline gene, which may be a read error. This CDR3 is CSARPSGVPSWF. DNA for the CDR3: TGCAGTGCTAGACCTAGCGGGGTCCCCTCCTGGTTT. The gene calls are TRBV20-1 and TRBJ2-3; TRBD2 matches at 9 bases. CDR3 length: 12 residues. Germline values: CDR1 DFQATT, CDR2 SNEGSKA (reference sequence).

The gene calls are TRBV21-1 and TRBJ1-5. TRBV21-1 is an annotated pseudogene. The CDR3 loop spans 12 amino acids. The CDR3 loop is CASSKGSQPQHF. DNA of the CDR3: TGTGCCAGCAGCAAAGGGTCTCAGCCCCAGCATTTT.

The sample holds a few counts of this clonotype. V usage is TRBV14 and J usage is TRBJ2-1, with 7 positions matching TRBD1. Germline lookup yields CDR1 SGHDN and CDR2 FVKESK. This CDR3 is 14 amino acids long. J was trimmed by 9 bases and V by 3 bases; bases with no gene match: 8. CDR3 loop: CASSHPDRAAEQFF. Here the CDR3 DNA reads TGTGCCAGCAGCCATCCTGACAGGGCGGCTGAGCAGTTCTTC.

This chain links TRBV27 with TRBJ2-2; D is unclear. V was shortened by 10 bases and J by 3 bases, with 6 bases between the two germline ends. The CDR3 sequence is 11 residues long. Germline CDR1 MNHEY, CDR2 SMNVEV (reference sequence). CDR3: CATWDTGELFF. DNA of the CDR3: TGTGCCACCTGGGACACCGGGGAGCTGTTTTTT.